The clone carrying this T cell receptor beta chain came up many times. Its specificity is not known. Trimming stripped 2 bases from V and 7 bases from J, with 9 bases between. Germline loops: CDR1 MNHNS, CDR2 SASEGT. The CDR3 covers 13 residues. These data belong to a study of shared clonotypes between healthy human individuals. Notes on the study in general: Researchers sampled blood only, noting tissue repertoires likely differ.

Running of the assay took place at deep level. The method was immunoSEQ multiplex PCR; TCRdb's version includes in-frame clones alone and lacks a portion of them. The table has 550,000 to 600,000 clones, around 78% seen once. The receptor comes from a woman in her forties in good health. Some clones in this sample may be carry-over from other donors' samples. The chain joins TRBV6-1 to TRBJ1-5; D unresolved. Material: PBMCs. Here the CDR3 DNA reads TGTGCCAGCAGTGAATCCCAGGAACAGCCCCAGCATTTT. Translation: CASSESQEQPQHF.